This record covers a single T cell receptor (beta chain). The data were obtained in a study of blood T cell repertoires in COVID-19. Study-level background: Samples taken during acute and convalescent COVID-19 were collected in the United States, Italy and Spain.

Only in-frame clones appear in the TCRdb table, and some are missing; sequencing was by immunoSEQ multiplex PCR. Among 45,000 to 50,000 clones listed, 80% to 90% were seen once. The V and J ends lost 7 bases and 0 bases respectively, with 15 bases between them. The germline V gene encodes CDR1 SGHTA and CDR2 FQGTGA. There are 16 residues in the CDR3. This clonotype was obtained from a middle-aged man with acute or convalescent COVID-19. The chain joins TRBV7-3 to TRBJ2-2; D gene unclear. The sample taken for sequencing was peripheral blood. CDR3 nucleotides: TGTGCCAGCACGAACGGAGCAGCCGCGAACACCGGGGAGCTGTTTTTT. It codes for CASTNGAAANTGELFF.